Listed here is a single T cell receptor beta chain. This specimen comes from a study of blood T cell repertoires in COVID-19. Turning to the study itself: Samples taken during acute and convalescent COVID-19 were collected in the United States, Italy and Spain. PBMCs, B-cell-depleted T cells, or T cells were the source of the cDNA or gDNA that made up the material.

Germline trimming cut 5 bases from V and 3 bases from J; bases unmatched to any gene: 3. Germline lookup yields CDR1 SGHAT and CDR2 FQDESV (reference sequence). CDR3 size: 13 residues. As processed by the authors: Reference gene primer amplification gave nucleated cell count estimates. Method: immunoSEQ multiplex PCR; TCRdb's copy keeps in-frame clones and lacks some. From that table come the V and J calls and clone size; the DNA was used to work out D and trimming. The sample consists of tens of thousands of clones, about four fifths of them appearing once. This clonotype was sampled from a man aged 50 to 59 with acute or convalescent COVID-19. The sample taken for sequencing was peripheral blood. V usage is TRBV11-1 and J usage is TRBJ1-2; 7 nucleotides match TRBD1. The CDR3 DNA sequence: TGTGCCAGCAGCCCGGGACAGCACTATGGCTACACCTTC. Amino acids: CASSPGQHYGYTF.